The rows below give T cell receptor beta chains drawn from one sample of a study of T-cell memory formation after mild COVID-19. TCRdb redid the calling of the 5' RACE reads with MiXCR, one entry per CDR3 protein. The table shows about 27,000 distinct CDR3 sequences, with about 8% occurring only once. The sequencing input was PBMCs or a T cell subset sorted from them (not recorded which). The receptor source for this set is an adult woman who had mild COVID-19 (a few samples of this study predate the infection). Cell type and time point are not known. CDR3s include the opening cysteine and the closing phenylalanine or tryptophan. A D gene is named only where the DNA matches it firmly. The size of a clone is reported for some rows only, either as once, few or many, or as a class for expanded clones.

>.|many|TRBV11-2|TRBJ2-1
CASSLDRGNEQFF
TGTGCCAGCAGCTTAGATCGGGGGAATGAGCAGTTCTTC
>TRBD2|many|TRBV11-2|TRBJ2-3
CASSVLAGGTDTQYF
TGTGCCAGCAGCGTACTAGCGGGGGGCACAGATACGCAGTATTTT
>.|many|TRBV9|TRBJ1-3
CASSVAIRNTIYF
TGTGCCAGCAGCGTCGCGATTCGAAACACCATATATTTT
>.|.|TRBV20-1|TRBJ2-1
CSSRELENYLFSYNEQFF
TGCAGTTCTAGAGAATTGGAAAACTACCTCTTCTCCTACAATGAGCAGTTCTTC
>TRBD1|.|TRBV25-1|TRBJ1-4
CASSDGQGANEKLFF
TGTGCCAGCAGTGACGGACAGGGAGCTAATGAAAAACTGTTTTTT
>.|many|TRBV27|TRBJ1-5
CASSLSGPPQPQHF
TGTGCCAGCAGTTTATCGGGCCCTCCACAGCCCCAGCATTTT
>.|many|TRBV2|TRBJ2-5
CASSERRPQGETQYF
TGTGCCAGCAGTGAACGCCGGCCACAGGGAGAGACCCAGTACTTC
>TRBD2|many|TRBV15|TRBJ2-4
CATSRDAGVNQNIQYF
TGTGCCACCAGCAGGGATGCGGGAGTGAACCAAAACATTCAGTACTTC
>.|many|TRBV29-1|TRBJ2-1
CSVRTFASYNEQFF
TGCAGCGTCCGGACTTTCGCCTCCTACAATGAGCAGTTCTTC
>.|many|TRBV11-2|TRBJ1-2
CASSLRNAGTLGGYTF
TGTGCCAGCAGCCTTAGGAACGCTGGGACCCTAGGGGGCTACACCTTC
>.|many|TRBV18|TRBJ2-7
CASSPGTTYEQYF
TGTGCCAGCTCACCAGGGACGACCTACGAGCAGTACTTC
>.|many|TRBV9|TRBJ2-2
CASSVIQGNTGELFF
TGTGCCAGCAGCGTAATACAGGGGAACACCGGGGAGCTGTTTTTT
>.|many|TRBV12-3/TRBV12-4|TRBJ2-3
CASSLGGSDTQYF
TGTGCCAGCAGTTTGGGAGGTTCAGATACGCAGTATTTT
>TRBD2|many|TRBV12-3/TRBV12-4|TRBJ2-7
CASSSTSGRTYYEQYF
TGTGCCAGCAGCTCGACTAGCGGGAGGACTTACTACGAGCAGTACTTC
>TRBD1|many|TRBV7-9|TRBJ2-3
CASSLRRTGGGTDTQYF
TGTGCCAGCAGCTTAAGACGAACAGGGGGCGGGACAGATACGCAGTATTTT
>TRBD1|many|TRBV7-9|TRBJ2-5
CASSLGPRTGGRETQYF
TGTGCCAGCAGCTTAGGCCCCCGGACAGGGGGCCGAGAGACCCAGTACTTC
>.|many|TRBV24-1|TRBJ1-2
CATSKQGLYGYTF
TGTGCCACCAGTAAACAGGGATTGTATGGCTACACCTTC
>.|many|TRBV30|TRBJ1-1
CAWSVMNALETEAFF
TGTGCCTGGAGTGTAATGAACGCTTTGGAGACTGAAGCTTTCTTT
>.|many|TRBV30|TRBJ2-3
CAWSRGRGQFSADTQYF
TGTGCCTGGAGTCGGGGGCGGGGGCAGTTTAGCGCAGATACGCAGTATTTT
>TRBD1|many|TRBV2|TRBJ1-5
CASNPMGVPGGTQHF
TGTGCCAGCAATCCGATGGGGGTTCCAGGGGGGACCCAGCATTTT
>TRBD1|many|TRBV7-2|TRBJ1-6
CASSPRTGESPLHF
TGTGCCAGCAGCCCGCGGACAGGAGAATCACCCCTCCACTTT
>.|many|TRBV20-1|TRBJ2-5
CSARAGQSQETQYF
TGCAGTGCTAGAGCTGGACAGTCGCAAGAGACCCAGTACTTC
>TRBD2|many|TRBV20-1|TRBJ2-7
CSAPPSGSSSYEQYF
TGCAGTGCTCCACCTAGCGGGAGCTCCTCCTACGAGCAGTACTTC
>.|medium-sized|TRBV27|TRBJ2-7
CASSRLYTYEQYF
TGTGCCAGCAGTCGCCTTTACACCTACGAGCAGTACTTC
>.|many|TRBV11-2|TRBJ1-1
CASSLEPLVIPEAFF
TGTGCCAGCAGCTTAGAACCGTTGGTGATCCCTGAAGCTTTCTTT
>TRBD2|many|TRBV10-3|TRBJ2-1
CAISETSGREEQFF
TGTGCCATCAGTGAGACTAGCGGGAGGGAAGAGCAGTTCTTC
>.|many|TRBV18|TRBJ2-5
CASSPDKVQETQYF
TGTGCCAGCTCACCCGACAAGGTCCAAGAGACCCAGTACTTC
>.|many|TRBV18|TRBJ1-2
CASSRGQTNYGYTF
TGTGCCAGCTCCCGAGGACAGACTAACTATGGCTACACCTTC
>.|many|TRBV20-1|TRBJ2-5
CSARGGAIQETQYF
TGCAGTGCTAGAGGAGGGGCGATCCAAGAGACCCAGTACTTC
>TRBD2|many|TRBV4-1|TRBJ2-3
CASSQDRGGADTQYF
TGCGCCAGCAGCCAAGATCGCGGGGGGGCAGATACGCAGTATTTT
>.|many|TRBV12-3/TRBV12-4|TRBJ1-3
CASSFSSGNTIYF
TGTGCCAGCAGTTTTAGCTCTGGAAACACCATATATTTT
>.|many|TRBV4-2|TRBJ2-1
CASTPRGAHNEQFF
TGTGCCAGCACCCCCCGGGGGGCTCACAATGAGCAGTTCTTC
>.|medium-sized|TRBV5-6|TRBJ2-1
CASSSYNEWFF
TGTGCCAGCAGCTCCTACAATGAGTGGTTCTTC
>TRBD2|many|TRBV25-1|TRBJ2-7
CATEGLAGYEQYF
TGTGCCACAGAGGGACTAGCGGGATACGAGCAGTACTTC
>TRBD2|many|TRBV5-4|TRBJ2-1
CASTRSWTSGRGEQFF
TGTGCCAGCACCCGATCGTGGACTAGCGGGAGGGGTGAGCAGTTCTTC
>TRBD2|few|TRBV19|TRBJ2-2
CASSSPREGPGELFF
TGTGCCAGTAGTAGTCCGCGGGAGGGCCCCGGGGAGCTGTTTTTT
>.|many|TRBV18|TRBJ1-2
CASSPEDVWGGYGYTF
TGTGCCAGCTCACCTGAGGACGTCTGGGGAGGCTATGGCTACACCTTC
>.|many|TRBV27|TRBJ1-5
CASSPRRGGYSNQPQHF
TGTGCCAGCAGCCCCCGCCGGGGGGGGTATAGCAATCAGCCCCAGCATTTT
>.|many|TRBV7-6|TRBJ2-2
CASSLSSTGELFF
TGTGCCAGCAGCTTAAGTAGCACCGGGGAGCTGTTTTTT
>TRBD2|many|TRBV12-3/TRBV12-4|TRBJ2-1
CASSFLAGANEQFF
TGTGCCAGCAGTTTCCTAGCGGGAGCGAATGAGCAGTTCTTC
>.|many|TRBV12-3/TRBV12-4|TRBJ1-1
CASSLGEGRGGNTEAFF
TGTGCCAGCAGTTTAGGAGAAGGGCGGGGAGGGAACACTGAAGCTTTCTTT
>TRBD1|many|TRBV5-1|TRBJ1-2
CASSLGQGAMYGYTF
TGCGCCAGCAGCTTAGGACAGGGGGCTATGTATGGCTACACCTTC
>TRBD2|many|TRBV5-6|TRBJ2-5
CASLVAGGPQETQYF
TGTGCCAGCCTTGTAGCGGGGGGGCCTCAAGAGACCCAGTACTTC
>.|many|TRBV27|TRBJ1-1
CASSSRGNTEAFF
TGTGCCAGCAGCTCCAGGGGTAACACTGAAGCTTTCTTT
>.|few|TRBV27|TRBJ2-1
CASSRPTGPEQFF
TGTGCCAGCAGCCGACCCACAGGGCCCGAGCAGTTCTTC
>.|medium-sized|TRBV6-5|TRBJ2-7
CASRGPYEQYF
TGTGCCAGCAGGGGACCCTACGAGCAGTACTTC
>TRBD1|many|TRBV29-1|TRBJ1-6
CSVKEDRDSPLHF
TGCAGCGTTAAAGAGGACAGGGATTCACCCCTCCACTTT
>.|many|TRBV24-1|TRBJ2-6
CATSPRAHSGANVLTF
TGTGCCACCAGTCCCCGGGCCCACTCTGGGGCCAACGTCCTGACTTTC
>.|.|TRBV29-1|TRBJ2-5
CSVGVGGATETQYF
TGCAGCGTCGGGGTCGGGGGCGCGACGGAGACCCAGTACTTC
>.|many|TRBV7-3|TRBJ2-2
CASSLGTPTLSGELFF
TGTGCCAGCAGCTTAGGGACTCCTACTCTATCCGGGGAGCTGTTTTTT
>TRBD2|many|TRBV27|TRBJ2-1
CATGTRGGGRFF
TGTGCCACCGGGACTAGAGGGGGGGGTCGGTTCTTC
>.|many|TRBV5-1|TRBJ2-5
CASSLVRGASQETQYF
TGCGCCAGCAGCTTGGTAAGAGGGGCGAGTCAAGAGACCCAGTACTTC